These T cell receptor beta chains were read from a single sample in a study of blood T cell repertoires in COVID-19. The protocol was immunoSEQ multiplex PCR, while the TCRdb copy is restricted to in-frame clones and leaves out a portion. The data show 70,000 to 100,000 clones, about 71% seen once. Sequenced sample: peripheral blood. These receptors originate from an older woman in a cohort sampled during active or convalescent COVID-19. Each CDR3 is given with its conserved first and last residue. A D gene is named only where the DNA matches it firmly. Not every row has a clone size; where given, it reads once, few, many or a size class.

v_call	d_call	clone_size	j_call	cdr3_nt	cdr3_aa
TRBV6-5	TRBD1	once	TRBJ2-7	TGTGCCAGCAAAAAACCGGGACAGGGGGCCCACGAGCAGTACTTC	CASKKPGQGAHEQYF
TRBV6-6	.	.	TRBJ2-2	TGTGCCAGCAGTTACGTATTTACCGGGGAGCTGTTTTTT	CASSYVFTGELFF
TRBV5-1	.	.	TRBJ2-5	TGCGCCAGCAGCTGGGGGGGGGCACCCCAAGAGACCCAGTACTTC	CASSWGGAPQETQYF
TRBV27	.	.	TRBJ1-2	TGTGCCAGCAGTTTAAGTTGGACATCCTATGGCTACACCTTC	CASSLSWTSYGYTF
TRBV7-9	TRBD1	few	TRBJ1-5	TGTGCCAGCAGCTTCGGACAGGGGAATCAGCCCCAGCATTTT	CASSFGQGNQPQHF
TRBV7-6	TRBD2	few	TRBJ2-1	TGTGCCAGCAGCCCGGGACTAGCGGGGGGAGCGAATGAGCAGTTCTTC	CASSPGLAGGANEQFF
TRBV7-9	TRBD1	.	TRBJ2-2	TGTGCCAGCAGCTTTCAGGGGGCGCACACCGGGGAGCTGTTTTTT	CASSFQGAHTGELFF
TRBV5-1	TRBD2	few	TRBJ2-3	TGCGCCAGCAGCTGGACTAGCAGTAGCACAGATACGCAGTATTTT	CASSWTSSSTDTQYF
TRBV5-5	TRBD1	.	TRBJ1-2	TGTGCCAGCAGCTTAATGCCAGGGGGCTCCTCTAACTATGGCTACACCTTC	CASSLMPGGSSNYGYTF
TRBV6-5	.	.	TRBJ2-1	TGTGCCAGCAGTTACTTTGTGTCGGGTGAGCAGTTCTTC	CASSYFVSGEQFF
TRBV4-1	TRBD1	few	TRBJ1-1	TGCGCCAGCAGACCCGGACAGGGGGCGGGGACTGAAGCTTTCTTT	CASRPGQGAGTEAFF
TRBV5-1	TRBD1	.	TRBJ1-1	TGCGCCAGCAGCAAGGACAGGGCTGGGACTGAAGCTTTCTTT	CASSKDRAGTEAFF
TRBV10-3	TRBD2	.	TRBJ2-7	TGTGCCATCAGTGAGTCGCTTTTGCTAGCGGGGGCCTACGAGCAGTACTTC	CAISESLLLAGAYEQYF
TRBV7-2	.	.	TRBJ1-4	TGTGCCAGCAGCTTAGGAATACTAGCTAATGAAAAACTGTTTTTT	CASSLGILANEKLFF
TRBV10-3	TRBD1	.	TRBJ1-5	TGTGCCATCAGTGCCAGGGGGGATCAGCCCCAGCATTTT	CAISARGDQPQHF
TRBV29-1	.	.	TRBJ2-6	TGCAGCGTTGACCGTTACTCTGGGGCCAACGTCCTGACTTTC	CSVDRYSGANVLTF
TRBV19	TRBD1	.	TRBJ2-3	TGTGCCAGTGGCACCGGGACAGGGAGCCCAGATACGCAGTATTTT	CASGTGTGSPDTQYF
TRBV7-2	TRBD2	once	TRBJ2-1	TGTGCCAGCAGCTTGCTAGCGGGGGTCCGTCCCAATGAGCAGTTCTTC	CASSLLAGVRPNEQFF
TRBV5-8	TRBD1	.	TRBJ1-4	TGTGCCAGCAGCCCCGGACAGGGAGGAGCAACTAATGAAAAACTGTTTTTT	CASSPGQGGATNEKLFF
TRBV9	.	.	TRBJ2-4	TGTGCCAGCAGCGTAGTAGGGGGGGTTCTGTACTTC	CASSVVGGVLYF
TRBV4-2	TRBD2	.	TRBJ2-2	TGTGCCAGCAGCCAAGTGACTAGCGGGAGAAACACCGGGGAGCTGTTTTTT	CASSQVTSGRNTGELFF
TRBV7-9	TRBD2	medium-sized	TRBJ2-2	TGTGCCAGCAGCCACCTGAGACTAGCGGGGACCGGGGAGCTGTTTTTT	CASSHLRLAGTGELFF
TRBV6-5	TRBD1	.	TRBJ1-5	TGTGCCAGCAGAGTAACAGGGGCTGGCAATCAGCCCCAGCATTTT	CASRVTGAGNQPQHF
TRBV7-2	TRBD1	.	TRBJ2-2	TGTGCCAGCAGCTTAGCGGAACAGGGGGTGTGGGACACCGGGGAGCTGTTTTTT	CASSLAEQGVWDTGELFF
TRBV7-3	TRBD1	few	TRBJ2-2	TGTGCCAGCAGCCCCGACAGGGGAGTTACCGGGGAGCTGTTTTTT	CASSPDRGVTGELFF
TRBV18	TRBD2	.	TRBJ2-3	TGTGCCAGCTCCAAGACCGGGCTAGCGGGGGGCACAGATACGCAGTATTTT	CASSKTGLAGGTDTQYF
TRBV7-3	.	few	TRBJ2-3	TGTGCCAGCAGCCCCTCGGGACTCGGCACAGATACGCAGTATTTT	CASSPSGLGTDTQYF
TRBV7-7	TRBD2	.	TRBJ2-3	TGTGCCAGCAGTGAGTCCGGGGGGGCTACAGATACGCAGTATTTT	CASSESGGATDTQYF